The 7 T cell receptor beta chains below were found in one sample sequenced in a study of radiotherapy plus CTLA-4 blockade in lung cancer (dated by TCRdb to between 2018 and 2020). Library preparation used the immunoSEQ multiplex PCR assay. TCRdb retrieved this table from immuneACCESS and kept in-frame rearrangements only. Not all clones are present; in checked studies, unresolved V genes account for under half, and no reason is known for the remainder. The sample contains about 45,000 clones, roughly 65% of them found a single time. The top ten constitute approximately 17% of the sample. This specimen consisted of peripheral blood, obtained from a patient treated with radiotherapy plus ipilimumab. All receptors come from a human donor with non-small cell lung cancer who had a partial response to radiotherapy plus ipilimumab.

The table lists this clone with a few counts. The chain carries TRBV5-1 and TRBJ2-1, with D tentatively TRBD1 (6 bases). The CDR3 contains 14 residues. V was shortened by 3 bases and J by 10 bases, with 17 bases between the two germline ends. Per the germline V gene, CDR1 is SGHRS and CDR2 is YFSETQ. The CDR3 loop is CASSWSGTSNEQFF. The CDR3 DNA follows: TGCGCCAGCAGCTGGTCCGGGACATCTAACGAGCAGTTCTTC.

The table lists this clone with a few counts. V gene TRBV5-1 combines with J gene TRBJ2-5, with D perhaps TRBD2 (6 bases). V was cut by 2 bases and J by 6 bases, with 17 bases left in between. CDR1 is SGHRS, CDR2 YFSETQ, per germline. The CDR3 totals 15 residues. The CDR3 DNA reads TGCGCCAGCAGCTTCCCCGGGGGAGAAGGAAAGACCCAGTACTTC. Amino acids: CASSFPGGEGKTQYF.

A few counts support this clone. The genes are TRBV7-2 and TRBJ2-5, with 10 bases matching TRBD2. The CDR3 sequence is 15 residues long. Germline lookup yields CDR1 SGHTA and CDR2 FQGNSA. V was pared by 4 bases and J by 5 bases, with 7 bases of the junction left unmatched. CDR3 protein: CASSYQRGGGETQYF. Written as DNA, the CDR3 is TGTGCCAGCAGCTACCAGCGGGGGGGTGGGGAGACCCAGTACTTC.

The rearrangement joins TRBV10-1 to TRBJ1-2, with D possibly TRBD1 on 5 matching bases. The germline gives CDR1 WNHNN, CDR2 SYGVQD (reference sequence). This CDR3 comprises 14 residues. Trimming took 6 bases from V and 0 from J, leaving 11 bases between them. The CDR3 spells CASSRQLANYGYTF. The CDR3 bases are TGCGCCAGCAGCAGACAGCTGGCTAACTATGGCTACACCTTC.

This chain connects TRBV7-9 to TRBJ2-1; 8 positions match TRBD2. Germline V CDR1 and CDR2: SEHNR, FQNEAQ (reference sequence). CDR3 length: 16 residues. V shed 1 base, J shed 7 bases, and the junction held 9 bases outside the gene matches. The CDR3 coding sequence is TGTGCCAGCAGCTTAGTAGGTTCGGGAGGGCCAAATGAGCAGTTCTTC. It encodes CASSLVGSGGPNEQFF.

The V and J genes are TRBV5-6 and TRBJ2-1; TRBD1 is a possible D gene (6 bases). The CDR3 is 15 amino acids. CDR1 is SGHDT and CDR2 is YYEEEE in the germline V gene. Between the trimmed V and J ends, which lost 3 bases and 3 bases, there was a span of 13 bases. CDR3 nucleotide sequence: TGTGCCAGCAGCTCGAAGGGACACTACTACAATGAGCAGTTCTTC. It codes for CASSSKGHYYNEQFF.

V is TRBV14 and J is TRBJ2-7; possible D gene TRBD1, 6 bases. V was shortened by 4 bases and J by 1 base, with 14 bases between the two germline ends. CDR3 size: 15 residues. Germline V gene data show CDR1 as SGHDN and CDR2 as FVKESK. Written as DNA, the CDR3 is TGTGCCAGCAGCCCACGGACAGATCTTTCCTACGAGCAGTACTTC. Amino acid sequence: CASSPRTDLSYEQYF.